This record concerns one T cell receptor beta chain sequence. Its antigen remains unknown. The entry originates in a study of cytomegalovirus exposure and HLA in healthy donors. Study-wide context: Approximately 190 million T cells yielded 110 million or so unique TCR beta sequences in earlier analysis. Ancestry clustering placed about 86% of about 400 genotyped donors in the Caucasian-associated cluster.

The PCR had 60 Vbeta and 13 Jbeta primers. Libraries were prepared by immunoSEQ multiplex PCR; TCRdb keeps only in-frame clonotypes and omits some of them. Of some 140,000 clones listed, roughly three quarters were seen once; the top ten hold approximately 8%. Study-level findings and limits: A few CMV-associated chains were confirmed in vitro to be specific for CMV antigens.

The TCR comes from a man under 40 in good health and CMV-seropositive. The specimen was PBMCs.

The CDR3 loop is CASSRTAGSTYNEQFF. The CDR3 DNA reads as TGTGCCAGCAGCCGAACCGCAGGGTCTACCTACAATGAGCAGTTCTTC. The gene calls are TRBV11-2 and TRBJ2-1; D may be TRBD1 (5 bases). This CDR3 is built from 16 residues. Germline loops: CDR1 SGHAT, CDR2 FQNNGV. Trimming took off 5 bases at V and 2 bases at J, with 16 bases between the two ends.